This passage covers 26 T cell receptor beta chains from one sample sequenced in a study of control samples from healthy donors and cancer patients (dated by TCRdb to about 2020). The library was built by means of the immunoSEQ multiplex PCR assay. The clones in this table, taken by TCRdb from immuneACCESS, are in-frame only. Not every clone is retained; where verified, under half of the shortfall comes from an unresolved V gene, and the cause of the rest is unknown. The sample includes over 150,000 clones, with over 90% observed a single time. 0.95% to 1.1% of the sample belongs to the ten largest clones. The sequenced sample consisted of blood. These receptors were taken from a woman in her 30s in good health.

The chain has TRBV20-1 and TRBJ1-5, with D possibly TRBD1 on 5 matching bases. CDR3 length: 15 residues. CDR1 and CDR2 from the germline V gene are DFQATT and SNEGSKA (reference sequence). The germline V and J ends were trimmed by 3 bases and 2 bases, with 14 bases remaining between them. CDR3 amino acids: CSASNSMGRNQPQHF. The DNA of the CDR3 is TGCAGTGCTAGTAACTCTATGGGGCGCAATCAGCCCCAGCATTTT.

V gene TRBV6-5 combines with J gene TRBJ1-2; maybe TRBD1 (6 bases). V lost 6 bases, J lost 0 bases, and 14 bases lay in between. The germline V gene has CDR1 MNHEY and CDR2 SVGAGI. The CDR3 has 15 residues. The CDR3 region has the DNA TGTGCCAGCAGCGATCCCGGGACAACTAACTATGGCTACACCTTC. This sequence encodes CASSDPGTTNYGYTF.

The table lists this clone with a few counts. The chain employs TRBV19 and TRBJ2-2, with 8 nucleotides matching TRBD1. In germline, CDR1 is LNHDA, CDR2 SQIVND (reference sequence). V shed 3 bases, J shed 2 bases, and the junction held 14 bases outside the gene matches. This CDR3 comprises 19 residues. CDR3 amino acids: CASSIRGSATGENTGELFF. The CDR3 DNA reads as TGTGCCAGTAGTATTAGGGGGAGCGCGACAGGGGAAAACACCGGGGAGCTGTTTTTT.

This chain uses TRBV16 with TRBJ1-6, with D hard to call. The ends were cut back, 8 bases at V and 0 bases at J, with 5 bases in the middle. Germline CDR1 is KGHSY and CDR2 is FQNENV. This CDR3 comprises 13 residues. CDR3 bases: TGTGCCAGCGATAGCTCCTATAATTCACCCCTCCACTTT. Translating it yields CASDSSYNSPLHF.

The V gene is TRBV4-2, the J gene TRBJ2-7; no clear D. CDR3 length: 14 amino acids. The germline gives CDR1 LGHNA, CDR2 YNFKEQ. Trimming shortened V by 1 base and J by 2 bases, and 9 bases separated the two germline ends. CDR3 amino acids: CASSQAPPPYEQYF. The CDR3 DNA follows: TGTGCCAGCAGCCAAGCCCCACCCCCCTACGAGCAGTACTTC.

This clone has just a few counts. V is TRBV3-1 (or the pseudogene TRBV3-2) and J is TRBJ1-1; 7 nucleotides align to TRBD1. Germline V gene sequence: CDR1 LGHDT, CDR2 YNNKEL (reference sequence). V gave up 4 bases and J gave up 4 bases; unmatched junction bases: 6. The CDR3 consists of 14 residues. CDR3 coding DNA: TGTGCCAGCAGCCGACGACAGGGCTCCACTGAAGCTTTCTTT. The encoded protein is CASSRRQGSTEAFF.

V is TRBV9 and J is TRBJ1-6; 7 bases agree with TRBD1. Per germline, CDR1 SGDLS and CDR2 YYNGEE. Trimming at V came to 3 bases and at J to 6 bases, leaving 6 bases not matched to a gene. The CDR3 covers 15 residues. CDR3 protein: CASSERGPGNSPLHF. CDR3 DNA sequence: TGTGCCAGCAGCGAGAGGGGGCCGGGTAATTCACCCCTCCACTTT. Looking up the rest from reference TRBV9 and TRBJ1-6 gives the full variable domain: DSGVTQTPKHLITATGQRVTLRCSPRSGDLSVYWYQQSLDQGLQFLIQYYNGEERAKGNILERFSAQQFPDLHSELNLSSLELGDSALYFCASSERGPGNSPLHFGNGTRLTVT.

J is TRBJ1-2 and V is TRBV6-5; D perhaps matches TRBD1 (6 bases). V lost 0 bases and J 4 bases, leaving 9 bases between the germline ends. The CDR3 spans 14 residues. The germline gives CDR1 MNHEY, CDR2 SVGAGI. This CDR3 is CASSYSAGAYGYTF. Here the CDR3 DNA reads TGTGCCAGCAGTTACTCGGCAGGGGCCTATGGCTACACCTTC.

As concerns this clone: Other DNA sequences of this sample code for an identical CDR3. The rearrangement links TRBV3-1 (or the pseudogene TRBV3-2) to TRBJ2-7; 11 nucleotides line up with TRBD1. Per germline, CDR1 LGHDT and CDR2 YNNKEL (reference sequence). J lost 3 bases, V lost 4 bases, and 2 bases had no gene match. This CDR3 spans 14 amino acids. The DNA of the CDR3 is TGTGCCAGCAGCCCCGGGACAGGGGGCTACGAGCAGTACTTC. It codes for CASSPGTGGYEQYF.

This clone was picked up a small number of times. V usage is TRBV5-6 and J usage is TRBJ2-1; no clear D gene. This CDR3 has 14 residues. Germline-derived CDR1 and CDR2 are SGHDT and YYEEEE. V was pared by 3 bases and J by 4 bases, with 11 bases between. For the CDR3, the DNA is TGTGCCAGCAGCTCAGGATACCTATACAATGAGCAGTTCTTC. Translation: CASSSGYLYNEQFF.

This clone was detected a few times. This chain uses TRBV5-1 with TRBJ1-3, with unresolved D. The germline gives CDR1 SGHRS, CDR2 YFSETQ. V lost 4 bases to trimming and J lost 0 bases, with 14 bases between them. CDR3 length: 16 amino acids. CDR3 nucleotide sequence: TGCGCCAGCAGCCGGGAAGGAATACCCTCTGGAAACACCATATATTTT. It yields the protein CASSREGIPSGNTIYF. Using reference TRBV5-1 and TRBJ1-3 for the parts outside the CDR3, the full variable domain is KAGVTQTPRYLIKTRGQQVTLSCSPISGHRSVSWYQQTPGQGLQFLFEYFSETQRNKGNFPGRFSGRQFSNSRSEMNVSTLELGDSALYLCASSREGIPSGNTIYFGEGSWLTVV.

The CDR3 nucleotides read TGCGCCAGCAGTCAAACCGGACAGGGTTGTAATTCACCCCTCCACTTT. Residues: CASSQTGQGCNSPLHF. The chain uses TRBV23-1 and TRBJ1-6, with TRBD1 matching over 8 bases. TRBV23-1 is treated as an ORF (open reading frame) with a function not yet certain. The CDR3 totals 16 residues. V gave up 2 bases and J gave up 6 bases; unmatched junction bases: 6.

This chain links TRBV4-1 with TRBJ2-1; a weak D match, TRBD2 (5 bases). CDR1 and CDR2 from the germline V gene are MGHRA and YSYEKL. This CDR3 has 14 amino acids. The V end was cut by 5 bases, the J end by 9 bases, with 17 bases between. The CDR3 here is CASSFKAVGGEQFF. CDR3 sequence (DNA): TGCGCCAGCAGCTTTAAAGCGGTCGGTGGTGAGCAGTTCTTC.

The chain has TRBV28 and TRBJ1-4, with 9 bases aligning to TRBD1. Germline trimming cut 6 bases from V and 6 bases from J; bases unmatched to any gene: 8. Germline CDR1 is MDHEN and CDR2 is SYDVKM. The CDR3 is made up of 15 amino acids. CDR3 in DNA: TGTGCCAGCAGCGAACTCCGGGACAGGGATGAAAAACTGTTTTTT. The encoded protein is CASSELRDRDEKLFF. The complete variable domain, with remaining parts taken from reference TRBV28 and TRBJ1-4, reads DVKVTQSSRYLVKRTGEKVFLECVQDMDHENMFWYRQDPGLGLRLIYFSYDVKMKEKGDIPEGYSVSREKKERFSLILESASTNQTSMYLCASSELRDRDEKLFFGSGTQLSVL.

This clone was counted between two and nine times. The chain joins TRBV7-3 to TRBJ2-1; perhaps TRBD1 as D (5 bases). The V gene's germline CDR1 is SGHTA and CDR2 FQGTGA. The CDR3 sequence is 15 residues long. Trimming took off 4 bases at V and 6 bases at J, with 16 bases between the two ends. The CDR3 DNA follows: TGTGCCAGCAGCTCCCCAGGGTTAATGCGCAATGAGCAGTTCTTC. Translating gives CASSSPGLMRNEQFF.

V is TRBV5-1 and J is TRBJ2-2; D is unresolved. V lost 3 bases, J lost 4 bases, and 13 bases lay in between. The CDR3 is 15 amino acids. Germline V CDR1 and CDR2: SGHRS, YFSETQ. In nucleotides, the CDR3 is TGCGCCAGCAGCTCAGGTCTTATGGTCACCGGGGAGCTGTTTTTT. It codes for CASSSGLMVTGELFF.

The chain has TRBV27 and TRBJ2-7; 8 nucleotides agree with TRBD2. Germline V gene sequence: CDR1 MNHEY, CDR2 SMNVEV (reference sequence). The CDR3 consists of 14 residues. V dropped 0 bases and J dropped 3; count of bases not matched to a gene: 1. The CDR3: CASSLSGGDYEQYF. In DNA, the CDR3 is TGTGCCAGCAGTTTATCCGGGGGGGACTACGAGCAGTACTTC.

The gene calls are TRBV12-3 or TRBV12-4 and TRBJ1-1; TRBD1 might be the D (5 bases). Trimming removed 6 bases from V and 7 bases from J, with 9 bases in between. The CDR3 runs 11 residues. CDR3 bases: TGTGCCAGCAGAAGGGGCCTTGAAGCTTTCTTT. Its protein is CASRRGLEAFF.

The chain couples TRBV6-2 or TRBV6-3 to TRBJ2-2; D is unresolved. The CDR3 spans 13 residues. Germline CDR1 MNHEY, CDR2 SVGEGT. V shed 6 bases and J shed 4 bases, with 9 bases lying between them. CDR3 bases: TGTGCCAGCAGCCCCCATCCCACCGGGGAGCTGTTTTTT. It translates to CASSPHPTGELFF.

The sample holds one count of this clone. The rearrangement joins TRBV10-3 to TRBJ1-5; D might be TRBD1 (5 bases). Deletions cut 4 bases from V and 1 base from J, with 8 bases between. The CDR3 length is 14 residues. The germline V gene has CDR1 ENHRY and CDR2 SYGVKD. The CDR3 DNA follows: TGTGCCATCAGTGCAGGGCTGAGCAATCAGCCCCAGCATTTT. This encodes CAISAGLSNQPQHF.

The genes are TRBV10-2 and TRBJ2-1; 12 nucleotides line up with TRBD2. This CDR3 is 15 amino acids long. Germline values: CDR1 WSHSY, CDR2 SAAADI. Trimming at V came to 6 bases and at J to 7 bases, leaving 7 bases not matched to a gene. The CDR3 nucleotides are TGCGCCAGCAGGACTCTAGCGGGAGGGCCTAATGAGCAGTTCTTC. Protein sequence: CASRTLAGGPNEQFF.

The chain joins TRBV5-5 to TRBJ2-1; tentative D call: TRBD1 (6 bases). Germline-derived CDR1 and CDR2 are SGHKS and YYEKEE (reference sequence). CDR3 length: 12 amino acids. Trimming removed 4 bases at V and 8 bases at J, with 10 bases between. This CDR3 is CASSLQGDEQFF. In DNA form, the CDR3 reads TGTGCCAGCAGCCTACAGGGAGATGAGCAGTTCTTC.

The genes are TRBV11-2 and TRBJ2-1; maybe TRBD1 (5 bases). Germline V CDR1 and CDR2: SGHAT, FQNNGV. Trimming stripped 5 bases from V and 0 bases from J, with 11 bases between. The CDR3 spans 15 residues. The CDR3 loop reads CASSTQTVSYNEQFF. The CDR3 DNA follows: TGTGCCAGCAGCACCCAGACAGTCTCCTACAATGAGCAGTTCTTC.

The chain joins TRBV9 to TRBJ1-5; a possible D gene is TRBD1 (5 bases). The CDR3 totals 15 residues. With 0 bases removed from V and 5 bases from J, the gap between germline ends came to 12 bases. From germline, CDR1 is SGDLS and CDR2 YYNGEE. The DNA for the CDR3 is TGTGCCAGCAGCGTAGCTGCGGGGGGTGATCAGCCCCAGCATTTT. The encoded protein is CASSVAAGGDQPQHF.

The chain couples TRBV6-5 to TRBJ2-1; the match to TRBD2 covers 7 bases. The CDR3 has 16 amino acids. Losses at the gene ends were 4 bases for V and 4 bases for J; bases not matched to a gene: 10. Germline-derived CDR1 and CDR2 are MNHEY and SVGAGI. CDR3 bases: TGTGCCAGCAGTTTCCTGGGCGGGAGCCCGTACAATGAGCAGTTCTTC. This codes for CASSFLGGSPYNEQFF.

The V call is TRBV5-3, the J call TRBJ1-5; D gene uncertain. TRBV5-3 is noted as an ORF with a role that remains uncertain. The V and J ends lost 2 bases and 7 bases respectively, with 4 bases between them. This CDR3 region has 11 residues. CDR3 region: CARSFYQPQHF. CDR3 nucleotides: TGTGCCAGAAGCTTTTACCAGCCCCAGCATTTT.